The present T cell receptor (beta chain) was sequenced within a study of cytomegalovirus exposure and HLA in healthy donors. Looking at the study overall: Inside one of the first data releases sat tens of millions of unique TCRs taken from HLA-typed donors. Regarding the study as a whole: Sequences of the TCR beta chain were said to predict the HLA-A and HLA-B alleles of most subjects accurately. Another analysis was done later, and it associated approximately 18,000 TCR beta sequences with HLA alleles at 0.05 false discovery rate.

Germline assignment: CDR1 SGHDT and CDR2 YYEEEE. This CDR3 is 16 amino acids long. The V and J ends lost 4 bases and 1 base, in that order; junction bases with no gene match: 7. 60 Vbeta and 13 Jbeta primers were used in PCR. Measured with immunoSEQ multiplex PCR; TCRdb has only the in-frame clones, and not every one. The sample lists fewer than 250,000 clones, roughly 80% occurring once. Comment on this clone: Its antigen is not known.

The chain couples TRBV5-6 to TRBJ2-5; 10 nucleotides align to TRBD2. The TCR was taken from a woman aged 45-65 years in good health and CMV-seronegative. Material for sequencing was PBMCs. CDR3: CASSPRLAGVQETQYF. The CDR3 DNA follows: TGTGCCAGCAGCCCTCGTCTAGCGGGGGTCCAAGAGACCCAGTACTTC.